The source of this T cell receptor beta chain is a study of cytomegalovirus exposure and HLA in healthy donors. On the study more broadly: Among the 398 genotyped donors, around 85% were placed in the Caucasian-associated ancestry cluster.

Germline V gene data show CDR1 as MDHEN and CDR2 as SYDVKM. The CDR3 runs 13 residues. Study outcomes and limitations: Further analysis, carried out later, found HLA-associated TCR beta chains more clonally expanded than equally common other chains.

Amplification used 60 Vbeta primers and 13 Jbeta primers. In the authors' workflow: In a later analysis, some 80 million unique TCR beta chains included roughly 11 million shared by two or more donors. TCRdb's table, derived via immunoSEQ multiplex PCR, lists solely in-frame clones and lacks some. D and trimming were read from the DNA, whereas the V and J calls and clone size are those reported in that table. This table holds around 140,000 clones, 60% to 85% found once. Turning to this clone: Its antigen is still unknown. Sequence at one end of the junction differs from germline and may be a read error.

This sequence was found in a man aged 35-49 years in good health and CMV-seropositive. Material: PBMCs. The chain uses TRBV28 and TRBJ1-2, with D unresolved. CDR3 region: CASTLLLSDGYTF. The CDR3, as DNA: TGTGCCAGCACTTTACTACTCTCGGATGGCTACACCTTC.